Below, one T cell receptor beta chain is given with its context. The target of this receptor is not known. Within one base of it there is no much larger clone, and no base qualities were kept. This sample is part of a study of radiotherapy plus CTLA-4 blockade in lung cancer (dated by TCRdb to the late 2010s). A note on the overall study: Among enrolled patients, about 19% had an objective response and 30% to 40% reached disease control. Paper-wide results and their limitations: After treatment with radiotherapy and ipilimumab, TCR clones that originated in tumors expanded in peripheral blood. The strongest predictors of response were reported to be early dynamic shifts in blood T cell clones along with a rise in serum interferon-beta following radiation.

Library generation was performed with the immunoSEQ multiplex PCR assay. As stored in TCRdb, this immuneACCESS dataset retains in-frame rearrangements with V and J assigned. A fraction of the clones does not appear; measured against another copy, unresolved V genes explain less than half of the discrepancy, and the remainder lacks a known reason. The sample records about 78,000 clones, approximately 83% of which are singletons. In total, the top ten clones hold more than 2% of the sample. Deletion took 3 bases off V and 7 bases off J, with a span of 13 bases between the germline ends. As encoded in the germline V gene, CDR1 is SGHDT while CDR2 is YYEEEE. The CDR3 holds 13 amino acids from the cysteine to the phenylalanine. Left in the record is the CDR3 DNA by itself, 39 bases read in frame from the first base. Focal radiation therapy combined with CTLA-4 blockade (ipilimumab) was tested in patients with chemo-refractory metastatic non-small-cell lung cancer.

The sample was peripheral blood, taken from a patient treated with radiotherapy plus ipilimumab. In this chain, TRBV5-6 is recombined with TRBJ1-1; the D gene identity is not certain. The clonotype comes from a human donor with non-small cell lung cancer who had a partial response to radiotherapy plus ipilimumab. Here the CDR3 is given as CASSWVTRGEAFF. The sequenced DNA is TGTGCCAGCAGCTGGGTGACTCGGGGTGAAGCTTTCTTT. The variable domain in full, with residues beyond the CDR3 obtained from the reference TRBV5-6 and TRBJ1-1 genes, is DAGVTQSPTHLIKTRGQQVTLRCSPKSGHDTVSWYQQALGQGPQFIFQYYEEEERQRGNFPDRFSGHQFPNYSSELNVNALLLGDSALYLCASSWVTRGEAFFGQGTRLTVV.